This T cell receptor (beta chain) was observed in a study of blood T cell repertoires in COVID-19. Method: immunoSEQ multiplex PCR; TCRdb's copy keeps in-frame clones and lacks some. This table holds over 200,000 clones, 92% found once. CDR3 length: 15 residues. The germline V gene encodes CDR1 SGHNT and CDR2 YYREEE (reference sequence). The V and J ends lost 2 bases and 4 bases respectively, with 16 bases between them. The sequenced sample was peripheral blood. The chain recombines TRBV5-4 with TRBJ2-7, with D possibly TRBD2 on 7 matching bases. This TCR derives from a man younger than 45 with acute or convalescent COVID-19. Here the CDR3 DNA reads TGTGCCAGCAGCTTTGAGGGGGGGGAAGATTACGAGCAGTACTTC. Its protein product is CASSFEGGEDYEQYF.